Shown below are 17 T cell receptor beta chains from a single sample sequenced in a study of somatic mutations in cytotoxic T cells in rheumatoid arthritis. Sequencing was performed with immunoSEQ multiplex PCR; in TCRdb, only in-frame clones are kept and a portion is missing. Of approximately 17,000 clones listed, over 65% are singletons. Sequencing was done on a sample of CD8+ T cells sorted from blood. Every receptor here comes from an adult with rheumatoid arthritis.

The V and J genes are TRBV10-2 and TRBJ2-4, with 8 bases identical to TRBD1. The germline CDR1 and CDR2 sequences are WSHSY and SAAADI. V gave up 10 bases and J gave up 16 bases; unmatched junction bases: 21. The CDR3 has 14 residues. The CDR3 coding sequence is TGCGCCAACAGAGGGGCCCGCAGGGGGCGCGTGGAATACTTC. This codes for CANRGARRGRVEYF.

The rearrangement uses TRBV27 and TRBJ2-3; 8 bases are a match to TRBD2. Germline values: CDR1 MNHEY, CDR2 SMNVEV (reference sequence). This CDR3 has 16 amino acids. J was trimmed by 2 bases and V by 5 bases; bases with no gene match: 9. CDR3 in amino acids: CASSMISGEYTDTQYF. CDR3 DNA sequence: TGTGCCAGCAGTATGATTAGCGGGGAATACACAGATACGCAGTATTTT.

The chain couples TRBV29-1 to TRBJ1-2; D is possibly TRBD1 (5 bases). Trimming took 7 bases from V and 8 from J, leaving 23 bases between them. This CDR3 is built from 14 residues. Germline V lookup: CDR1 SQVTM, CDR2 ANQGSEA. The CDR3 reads CSAGRETDPWGYTF. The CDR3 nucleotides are TGCAGCGCGGGCCGGGAGACAGACCCTTGGGGCTACACCTTC.

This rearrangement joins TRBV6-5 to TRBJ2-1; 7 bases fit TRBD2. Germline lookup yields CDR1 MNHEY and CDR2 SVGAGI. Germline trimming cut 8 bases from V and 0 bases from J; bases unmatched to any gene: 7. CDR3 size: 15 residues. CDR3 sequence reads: CASLGGTSSYNEQFF. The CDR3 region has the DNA TGTGCCAGCCTGGGGGGGACCAGCTCCTACAATGAGCAGTTCTTC.

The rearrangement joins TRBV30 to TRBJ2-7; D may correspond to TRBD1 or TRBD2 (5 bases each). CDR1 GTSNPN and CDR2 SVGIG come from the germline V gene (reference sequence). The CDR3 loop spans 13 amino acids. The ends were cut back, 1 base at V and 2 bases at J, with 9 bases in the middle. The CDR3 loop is CAWSGDGPYEQYF. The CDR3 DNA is TGTGCCTGGAGTGGGGACGGCCCCTACGAGCAGTACTTC.

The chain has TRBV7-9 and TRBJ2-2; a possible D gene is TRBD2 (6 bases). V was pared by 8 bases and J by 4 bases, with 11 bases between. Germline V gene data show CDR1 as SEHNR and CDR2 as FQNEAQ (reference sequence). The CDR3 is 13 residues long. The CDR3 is CASGSGGTGELFF. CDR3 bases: TGTGCCAGCGGTTCCGGGGGCACCGGGGAGCTGTTTTTT. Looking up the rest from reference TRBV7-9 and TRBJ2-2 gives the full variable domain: DTGVSQNPRHKITKRGQNVTFRCDPISEHNRLYWYRQTLGQGPEFLTYFQNEAQLEKSRLLSDRFSAERPKGSFSTLEIQRTEQGDSAMYLCASGSGGTGELFFGEGSRLTVL.

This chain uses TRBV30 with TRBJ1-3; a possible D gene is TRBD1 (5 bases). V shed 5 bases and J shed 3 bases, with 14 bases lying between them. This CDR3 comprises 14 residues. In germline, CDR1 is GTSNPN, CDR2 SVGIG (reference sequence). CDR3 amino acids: CAWEDSPDGNTIYF. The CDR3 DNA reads TGTGCCTGGGAAGACAGTCCAGATGGAAACACCATATATTTT.

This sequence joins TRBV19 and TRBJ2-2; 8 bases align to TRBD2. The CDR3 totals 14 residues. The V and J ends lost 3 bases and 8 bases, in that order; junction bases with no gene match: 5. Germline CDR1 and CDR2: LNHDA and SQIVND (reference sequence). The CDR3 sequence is CASSIGSGAGELFF. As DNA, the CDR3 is TGTGCCAGTAGTATTGGTAGCGGGGCTGGGGAGCTGTTTTTT.

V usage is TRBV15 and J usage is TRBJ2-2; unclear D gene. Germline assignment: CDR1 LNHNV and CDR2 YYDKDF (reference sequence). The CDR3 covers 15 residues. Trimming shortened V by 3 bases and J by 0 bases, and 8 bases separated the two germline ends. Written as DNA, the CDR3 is TGTGCCACCAGCAGGCGATGGGCGAACACCGGGGAGCTGTTTTTT. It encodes CATSRRWANTGELFF.

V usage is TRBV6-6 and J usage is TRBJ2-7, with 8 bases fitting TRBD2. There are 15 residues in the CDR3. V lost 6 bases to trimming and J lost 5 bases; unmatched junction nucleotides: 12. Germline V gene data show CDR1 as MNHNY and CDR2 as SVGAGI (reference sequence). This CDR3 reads CASSPGRTSSHEQYF. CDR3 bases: TGTGCCAGCAGCCCAGGGCGGACTAGCAGCCACGAGCAGTACTTC.

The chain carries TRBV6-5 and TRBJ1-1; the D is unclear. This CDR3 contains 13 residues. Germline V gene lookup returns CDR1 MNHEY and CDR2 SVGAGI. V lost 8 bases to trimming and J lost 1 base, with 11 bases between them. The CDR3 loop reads CASCLQPNTEAFF. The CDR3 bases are TGTGCCAGCTGCTTACAGCCGAACACTGAAGCTTTCTTT.

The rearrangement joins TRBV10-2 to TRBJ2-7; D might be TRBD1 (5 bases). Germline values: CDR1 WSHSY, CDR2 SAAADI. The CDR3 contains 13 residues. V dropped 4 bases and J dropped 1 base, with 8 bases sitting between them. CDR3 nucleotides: TGCGCCAGCAGTGCGGCAGGGTCCTACGAGCAGTACTTC. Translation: CASSAAGSYEQYF.

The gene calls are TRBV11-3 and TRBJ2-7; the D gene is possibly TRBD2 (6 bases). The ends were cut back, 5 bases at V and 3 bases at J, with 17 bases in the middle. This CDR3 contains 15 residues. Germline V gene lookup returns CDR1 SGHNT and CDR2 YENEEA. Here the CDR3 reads CASSRWRLGYYEQYF. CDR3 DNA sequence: TGTGCCAGCAGCCGATGGCGACTAGGATACTACGAGCAGTACTTC.

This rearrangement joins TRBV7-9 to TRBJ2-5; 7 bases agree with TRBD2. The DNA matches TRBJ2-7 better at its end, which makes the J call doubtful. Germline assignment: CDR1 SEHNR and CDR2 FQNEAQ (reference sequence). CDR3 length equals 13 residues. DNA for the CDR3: TGTGCCGCTGGGGGGGGGAGATCCTACGAGCAGTACTTC. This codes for CAAGGGRSYEQYF.

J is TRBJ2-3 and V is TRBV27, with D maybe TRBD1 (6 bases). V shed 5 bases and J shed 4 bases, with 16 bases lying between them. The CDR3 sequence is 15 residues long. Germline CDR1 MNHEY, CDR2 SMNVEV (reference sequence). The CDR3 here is CASSEQGSFADTQYF. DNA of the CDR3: TGTGCCAGCAGTGAACAGGGTTCTTTCGCAGATACGCAGTATTTT.

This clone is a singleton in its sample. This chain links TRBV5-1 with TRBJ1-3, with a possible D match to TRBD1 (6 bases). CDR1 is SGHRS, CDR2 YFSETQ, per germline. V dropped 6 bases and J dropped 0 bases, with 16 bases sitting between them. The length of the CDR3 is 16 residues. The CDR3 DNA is TGCGCCAGCACACCCGGGACACAATTCTCTGGAAACACCATATATTTT. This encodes CASTPGTQFSGNTIYF.

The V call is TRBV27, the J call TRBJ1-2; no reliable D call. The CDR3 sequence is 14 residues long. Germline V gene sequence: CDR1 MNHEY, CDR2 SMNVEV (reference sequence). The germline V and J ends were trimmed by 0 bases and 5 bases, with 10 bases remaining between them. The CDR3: CASSLSRVDYGYTF. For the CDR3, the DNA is TGTGCCAGCAGTTTATCGAGGGTGGATTATGGCTACACCTTC.